The rows below give T cell receptor beta chains drawn from one sample of a study of siplizumab effects on memory and regulatory T cells. Sequencing was performed with immunoSEQ multiplex PCR; in TCRdb, only in-frame clones are kept and a portion is missing. The table lists some 41,000 clones, approximately 88% of them singletons. The sequencing sample was made of naive CD4+ T cells sorted from blood. These receptors all stem from a human donor in good health. Each CDR3 is given with its conserved first and last residue. D genes are given only for firm matches. Clone size, where shown, is once, few, many, or a class for clones that have expanded.

-,TRBV27,TRBJ1-6,TRBD1,TGTGCCAGCACCCGGACAGGGCCTCCCTATAATTCACCCCTCCACTTT,CASTRTGPPYNSPLHF
-,TRBV7-9,TRBJ2-2,-,TGTGCCAGCAGCTTAGACGGTTATTCCGGGGAGCTGTTTTTT,CASSLDGYSGELFF
few,TRBV11-2,TRBJ2-7,TRBD2,TGTGCCAGCAGCCCGGGGGGGTGGGGCGAGCAGTACTTC,CASSPGGWGEQYF
-,TRBV6-5,TRBJ1-5,-,TGTGCCAGCAGTACACTGGACAGCAATCAGCCCCAGCATTTT,CASSTLDSNQPQHF
-,TRBV2,TRBJ2-7,-,TGTGCCAGCAGTGAACAGGTGGGGCAGTACTTC,CASSEQVGQYF
-,TRBV9,TRBJ2-7,-,TGTGCCAGCAGCTTCGGAGGGGGGGCCTCCTACGAGCAGTACTTC,CASSFGGGASYEQYF
-,TRBV5-1,TRBJ1-6,TRBD1,TGCGCCAGCAGCCCGATGGACAGGAGATCACCCCTCCACTTT,CASSPMDRRSPLHF
-,TRBV6-1,TRBJ1-5,-,TGTGCCAGCAGTACAGCTCAGGACCAGCCCCAGCATTTT,CASSTAQDQPQHF
-,TRBV5-6,TRBJ2-3,-,TGTGCCAGCAGCTCGGACGTTGCTAGCACAGATACGCAGTATTTT,CASSSDVASTDTQYF
once,TRBV6-6,TRBJ1-4,TRBD1,TGTGCCAGCAGTTATGAGCCACAGGGGCCGAATGAAAAACTGTTTTTT,CASSYEPQGPNEKLFF
few,TRBV6-1,TRBJ1-5,-,TGTGCCAGCAGGACGGGGATGAGCAATCAGCCCCAGCATTTT,CASRTGMSNQPQHF
-,TRBV5-1,TRBJ2-2,-,TGCGCCAGCAGCTCTACGAACGGGGTGGGGGAGCTGTTTTTT,CASSSTNGVGELFF
-,TRBV23-1,TRBJ1-1,TRBD1,TGCGCCAGCAGTCGGACAGGGACGAACACTGAAGCTTTCTTT,CASSRTGTNTEAFF
-,TRBV10-2,TRBJ1-5,-,TGCGCCAGCAGCACGACAAGAGGGGGGCTGGGGAGCAATCAGCCCCAGCATTTT,CASSTTRGGLGSNQPQHF
-,TRBV5-1,TRBJ1-3,-,TGCGCCAGCAGCTTGGCGGGGATCGTGGGAAACACCATATATTTT,CASSLAGIVGNTIYF
-,TRBV2,TRBJ1-3,-,TGTGCCAGCAGGGGGACTGCTGCCAACACCATATATTTT,CASRGTAANTIYF
-,TRBV7-9,TRBJ1-3,-,TGTGCCAGCAGCTTAGCTAGGGCGAAGACCTCTGGAAACACCATATATTTT,CASSLARAKTSGNTIYF
-,TRBV28,TRBJ1-3,-,TGTGCCAGCAGTTTAATAACAGGGCTTTATCGAAACACCATATATTTT,CASSLITGLYRNTIYF
few,TRBV4-2,TRBJ1-1,-,TGTGCCAGCAGCCCCATACAGACGAACACTGAAGCTTTCTTT,CASSPIQTNTEAFF
-,TRBV7-9,TRBJ1-4,-,TGTGCCAGCAGCTTGGCCGGGACCCTAGAAAAACTGTTTTTT,CASSLAGTLEKLFF
-,TRBV30,TRBJ1-5,-,TGTGCCTGGAGTTGGCAGGGAGGCAATCAGCCCCAGCATTTT,CAWSWQGGNQPQHF
-,TRBV18,TRBJ2-5,-,TGTGCCAGCTCACCACCCCACGGGTTCAGAGAGACCCAGTACTTC,CASSPPHGFRETQYF
-,TRBV5-1,TRBJ2-3,-,TGCGCCAGCAGCTTATCACCGGGGTCAGATACGCAGTATTTT,CASSLSPGSDTQYF
-,TRBV7-9,TRBJ2-6,-,TGTGCCAGCAGCCCACAGGGCACCGGGGCCAACGTCCTGACTTTC,CASSPQGTGANVLTF
-,TRBV10-3,TRBJ1-4,TRBD1,TGTGCCAGCCAACCCGGTCAGGGGGCTGAAAAACTGTTTTTT,CASQPGQGAEKLFF
once,TRBV27,TRBJ2-1,-,TGTGCCAGCAGTTTGCGCCATGAGCAGTTCTTC,CASSLRHEQFF
-,TRBV21-1,TRBJ1-5,-,TGTGCCAGCAGGGGTACGGACAGCTTCCACCAGCCCCAGCATTTT,CASRGTDSFHQPQHF
-,TRBV5-1,TRBJ1-4,-,TGCGCCAGCAGCCTACAGGGTAGGGAGGAAAAACTGTTTTTT,CASSLQGREEKLFF
-,TRBV7-6,TRBJ2-3,TRBD2,TGTGCCAGCAGCTTACGACTAGCTAGCACAGATACGCAGTATTTT,CASSLRLASTDTQYF
-,TRBV4-1,TRBJ2-6,-,TGCGCCAGCAGCCAAGATGGGGGTACGAGCTCTGGGGCCAACGTCCTGACTTTC,CASSQDGGTSSGANVLTF
-,TRBV5-5,TRBJ2-5,-,TGTGCCAGCAGCTTGGGGGAAGGCGCTCAAGAGACCCAGTACTTC,CASSLGEGAQETQYF
-,TRBV4-2,TRBJ1-1,TRBD1,TGTGCCAGCAGCCAAGATACAGGGGATGACACTGAAGCTTTCTTT,CASSQDTGDDTEAFF
-,TRBV7-8,TRBJ1-2,-,TGTGCCAGCGGTGCCAGACAGGCGATATTTGCTAACTATGGCTACACCTTC,CASGARQAIFANYGYTF
-,TRBV30,TRBJ1-1,TRBD1,TGTGCCTTGGGACAGGGTGGCACTGAAGCTTTCTTT,CALGQGGTEAFF